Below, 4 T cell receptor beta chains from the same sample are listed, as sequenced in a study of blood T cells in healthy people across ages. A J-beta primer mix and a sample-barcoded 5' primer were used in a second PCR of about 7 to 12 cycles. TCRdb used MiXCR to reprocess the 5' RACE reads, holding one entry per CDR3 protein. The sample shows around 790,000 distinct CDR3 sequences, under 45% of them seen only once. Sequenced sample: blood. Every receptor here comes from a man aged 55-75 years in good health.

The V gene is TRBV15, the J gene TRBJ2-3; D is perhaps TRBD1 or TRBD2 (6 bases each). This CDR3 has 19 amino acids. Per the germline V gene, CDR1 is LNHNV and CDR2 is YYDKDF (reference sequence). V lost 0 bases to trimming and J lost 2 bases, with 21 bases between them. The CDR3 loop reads CATSREPVGGTYDTDTQYF. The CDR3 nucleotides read TGTGCCACCAGCAGAGAACCGGTAGGGGGGACTTATGACACAGATACGCAGTATTTT.

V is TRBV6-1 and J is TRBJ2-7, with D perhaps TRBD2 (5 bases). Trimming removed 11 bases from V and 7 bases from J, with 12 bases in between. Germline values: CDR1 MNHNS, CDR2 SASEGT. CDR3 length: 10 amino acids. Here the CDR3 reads CASSRGEQYF. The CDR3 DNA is TGTGCCTCCTCTAGAGGGGAGCAGTACTTC.

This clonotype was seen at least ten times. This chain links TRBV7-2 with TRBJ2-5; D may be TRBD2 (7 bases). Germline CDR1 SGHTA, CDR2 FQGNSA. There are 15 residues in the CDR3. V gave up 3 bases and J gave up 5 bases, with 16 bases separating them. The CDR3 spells CASSFAGASGETQYF. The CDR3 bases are TGTGCCAGCAGCTTTGCGGGGGCTTCGGGGGAGACCCAGTACTTC. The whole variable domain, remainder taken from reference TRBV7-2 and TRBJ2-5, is GAGVSQSPSNKVTEKGKDVELRCDPISGHTALYWYRQSLGQGLEFLIYFQGNSAPDKSGLPSDRFSAERTGGSVSTLTIQRTQQEDSAVYLCASSFAGASGETQYFGPGTRLLVL.

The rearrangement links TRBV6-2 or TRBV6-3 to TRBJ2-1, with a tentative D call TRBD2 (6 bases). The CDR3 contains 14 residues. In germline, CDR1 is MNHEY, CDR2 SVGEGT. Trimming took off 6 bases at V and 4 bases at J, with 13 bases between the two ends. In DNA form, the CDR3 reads TGTGCCAGCAGCCGACCCGGGACTTACAATGAGCAGTTCTTC. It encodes CASSRPGTYNEQFF.